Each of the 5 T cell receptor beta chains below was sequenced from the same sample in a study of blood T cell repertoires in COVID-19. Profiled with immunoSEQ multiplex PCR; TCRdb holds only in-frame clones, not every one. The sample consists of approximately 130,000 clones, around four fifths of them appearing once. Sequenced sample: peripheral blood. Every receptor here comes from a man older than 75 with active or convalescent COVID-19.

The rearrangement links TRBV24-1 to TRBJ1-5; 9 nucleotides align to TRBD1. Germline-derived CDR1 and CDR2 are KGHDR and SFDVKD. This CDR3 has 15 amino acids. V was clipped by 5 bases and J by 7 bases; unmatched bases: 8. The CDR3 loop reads CATSAAGQGPQPQHF. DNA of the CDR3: TGTGCCACCAGTGCCGCGGGACAGGGCCCCCAGCCCCAGCATTTT.

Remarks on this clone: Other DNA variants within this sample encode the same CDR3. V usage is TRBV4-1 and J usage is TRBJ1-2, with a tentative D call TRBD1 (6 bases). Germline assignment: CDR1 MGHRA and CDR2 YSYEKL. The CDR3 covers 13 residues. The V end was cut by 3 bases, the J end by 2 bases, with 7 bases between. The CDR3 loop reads CASSQDRNYGYTF. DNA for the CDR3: TGCGCCAGCAGCCAGGACAGAAACTATGGCTACACCTTC.

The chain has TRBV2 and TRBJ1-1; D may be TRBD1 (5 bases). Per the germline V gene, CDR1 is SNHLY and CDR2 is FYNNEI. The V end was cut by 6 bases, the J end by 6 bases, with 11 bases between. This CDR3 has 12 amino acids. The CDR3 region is CASSMTESEAFF. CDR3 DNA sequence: TGTGCCAGCAGCATGACAGAGTCTGAAGCTTTCTTT.

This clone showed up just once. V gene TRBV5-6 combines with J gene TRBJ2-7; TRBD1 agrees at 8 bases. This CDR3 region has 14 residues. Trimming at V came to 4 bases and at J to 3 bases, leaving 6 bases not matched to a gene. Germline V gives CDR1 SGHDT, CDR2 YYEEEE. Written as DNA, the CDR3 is TGTGCCAGCAGCGCGCCTGGACAGGGCTACGAGCAGTACTTC. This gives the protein CASSAPGQGYEQYF.

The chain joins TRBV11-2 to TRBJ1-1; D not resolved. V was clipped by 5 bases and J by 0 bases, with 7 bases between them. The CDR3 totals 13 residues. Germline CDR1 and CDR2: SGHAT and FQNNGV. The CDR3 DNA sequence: TGTGCCAGCAGCGCGGACTTGAACACTGAAGCTTTCTTT. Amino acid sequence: CASSADLNTEAFF.